This T cell receptor beta chain was sequenced during a study of CD8 T cells in Susac syndrome. The RNA input was roughly 0.45 to 1 ug, and it was reverse transcribed with random hexamers. Amplification of TCR beta CDR3 spanned 54 Vbeta and 13 Jbeta via immunoSEQ multiplex PCR. One entry per CDR3 protein, called by TCRdb with MiXCR from the immunoSEQ multiplex PCR reads. Among about 160,000 distinct CDR3 sequences listed, roughly 95% were seen once. CDR3 length: 14 amino acids. Germline lookup yields CDR1 LGHDT and CDR2 YNNKEL (reference sequence). Trimming removed 4 bases from V and 6 bases from J; junction bases left unmatched: 2. Sequencing targeted TCR beta in blood CD8+ and CD4+ T cells. Each multiple sclerosis control was a treatment-naive patient with relapsing-remitting disease that was either stable or active. In contrast to the negatively isolated CD8+ and CD4+ T cells, TEMRA cells were FACS-enriched.

The sample consisted of CD4+ T cells from PBMCs. V and J are TRBV3-1 and TRBJ2-2, with 10 bases matching TRBD2. The sequence derives from a human donor with multiple sclerosis. This CDR3 is CASSLAGGAGELFF. The CDR3, as DNA: TGTGCCAGCAGCCTAGCGGGAGGTGCCGGGGAGCTGTTTTTT.